The T cell receptor beta chain described here comes from a study of shared clonotypes between healthy human individuals. Study observations and caveats: In contrast to clonotypes shared by all four donors, non-shared clonotypes had lower generation probabilities.

A note on this clone: Its antigen is undetermined.

The V and J ends lost 5 bases and 3 bases, in that order; junction bases with no gene match: 4. Germline V gives CDR1 GTSNPN, CDR2 SVGIG (reference sequence). The length of the CDR3 is 12 residues. In the naive CD8 group, cells lacked CD45RO and were positively selected for CCR7, so terminally differentiated effector memory CD45RA+ cells were left out. The protocol was immunoSEQ multiplex PCR, while the TCRdb copy is restricted to in-frame clones and leaves out a portion. The data show under 1 million clones, roughly 96% seen once. This chain uses TRBV30 with TRBJ2-7; 7 bases fit TRBD2. The sequenced sample was naive CD8+ T cells sorted from blood. The source is a young man in good health. The CDR3 protein is CAWGLGIYEQYF. In DNA, the CDR3 is TGTGCCTGGGGACTAGGGATCTACGAGCAGTACTTC. Together with reference TRBV30 and TRBJ2-7, the CDR3 gives the full variable domain: SQTIHQWPATLVQPVGSPLSLECTVEGTSNPNLYWYRQAAGRGLQLLFYSVGIGQISSEVPQNLSASRPQDRQFILSSKKLLLSDSGFYLCAWGLGIYEQYFGPGTRLTVT.